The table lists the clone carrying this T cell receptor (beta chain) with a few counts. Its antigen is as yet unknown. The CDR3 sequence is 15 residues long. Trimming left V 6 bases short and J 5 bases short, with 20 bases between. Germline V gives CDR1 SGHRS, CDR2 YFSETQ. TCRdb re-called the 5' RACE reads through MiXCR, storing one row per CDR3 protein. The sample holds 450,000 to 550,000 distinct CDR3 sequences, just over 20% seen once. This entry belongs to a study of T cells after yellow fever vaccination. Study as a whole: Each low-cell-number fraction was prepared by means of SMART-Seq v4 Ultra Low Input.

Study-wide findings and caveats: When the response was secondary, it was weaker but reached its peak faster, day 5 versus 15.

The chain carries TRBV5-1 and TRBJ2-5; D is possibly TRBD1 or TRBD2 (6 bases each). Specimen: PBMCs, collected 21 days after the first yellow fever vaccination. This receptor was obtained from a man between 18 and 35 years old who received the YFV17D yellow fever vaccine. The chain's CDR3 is CASIRGTRGGETQYF. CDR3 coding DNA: TGCGCCAGCATCCGCGGGACAAGGGGCGGGGAGACCCAGTACTTC.